This T cell receptor beta chain was found in a study of T cells in Graves' hyperthyroidism and ophthalmopathy. Whole-study findings and limits: Blood also contained most expanded thyroid clonotypes above 0.001. Separation of ophthalmopathy from stable hyperthyroidism was achieved by a 13 V-J model.

This clonotype was picked up a small number of times. The antigen remains unidentified. Researchers took RNA transcripts and amplified the TCR beta CDR3 regions from them. An initial round of RT-PCR targeting the TCR CDR3 relied on the HTBI primer set. TCRdb independently ran MiXCR on the multiplex PCR reads; one entry per CDR3 protein. This table holds approximately 600,000 distinct CDR3 sequences, around 15% found once. In patients aged 18 to 65, hyperthyroidism was newly diagnosed, with duration under 2 months. Between the trimmed V and J ends, which lost 8 bases and 0 bases, there was a span of 15 bases. Germline V gives CDR1 GTSNPN, CDR2 SVGIG (reference sequence). CDR3 size: 14 residues.

The TCR sequence derives from a woman in her 30s with Graves' hyperthyroidism. Sequencing was carried out using blood. The chain combines TRBV30 with TRBJ2-3; no clear D. CDR3 residues: CATFALTSTDTQYF. As DNA, the CDR3 is TGTGCCACCTTCGCCCTTACTAGCACAGATACGCAGTATTTT.